This T cell receptor beta chain was recorded in a study of blood T cells in healthy people across ages (dated by TCRdb to between 2014 and 2017). About the investigation overall: In model experiments, template switching captured roughly one uniquely barcoded TCR beta cDNA molecule for every two T cells. Age-related changes in TCR beta repertoire diversity were measured in the study by deep sequencing normalized with unique cDNA molecular identifiers. Donors were grouped into four age groups: young (average about 15 years), middle-aged (under 40), aged (62) and long-lived (just over 80). For two donors (one aged 18 to 29 and one aged 80 or older), the study analyzed two additional independent replicas of 1 million unique cDNA reads from the same blood draw.

The method was 5' RACE. Sequencing instrument: Illumina HiSeq 2500. A second about 6 to 11 cycle PCR used a sample-barcoded 5' primer and a J-beta primer mix. Each TCR beta cDNA molecule received a unique molecular identifier from a template-switch 5' adaptor carrying 12 random nucleotides. Each sample yielded at least 3 million CDR3-containing paired-end reads. First-strand cDNA was synthesized from all RNA with the Mint cDNA synthesis kit, primed by a TRBC-specific oligonucleotide. Following uracil-DNA glycosylase treatment, all cDNA underwent a first 18-cycle PCR with the universal primers M1SS and BC2_uni_R. The paper's processing steps were these. For normalization, 1 million high-quality reads, each with a distinct molecular identifier, were randomly selected from each sample. Instead of being binned into consensus sequences, reads that shared molecular identifiers were thrown out. MiTCR, run with a Q25 quality threshold and the strictest error-elimination algorithm, handled CDR3 identification, clonotype clustering and error correction. A nonparametric unseen species model with Euler transformation was used to estimate lower-bound total TCR beta diversity. Using fastp at Q25 and MiXCR, TCRdb reprocessed the public reads and kept productive beta chains. Each record represents a unique CDR3 protein, reported with the most common genes and DNA among its rows. The V and J calls and clone size come from TCRdb's table, not from the authors' own analysis. The sample includes some 850,000 distinct CDR3 sequences, with 20% to 30% observed a single time. Jointly, the top ten make up approximately 2.9% of the sample.

What the study reported, not specific to this receptor: Compared with the aged group, the long-lived group had more naive CD4+ T cells, fewer expanded clones and increased TCR diversity, suggesting age selection. Observed TCR beta diversity correlated strongly with the percentage of naive T cells measured by flow cytometry. Observed TCR beta diversity per million T cells fell roughly linearly with age, and a significant reduction was already apparent by age roughly 41. Because the CMV infection status of the donors was unknown, age-related changes in expanded clonotypes may potentially have been confounded. Because profiling used bulk unsorted PBMCs, naive and antigen-experienced compartments could not be compared conclusively. Estimates of total diversity based on one million sequenced T cells were considered lower bounds and underestimates.

The germline V gene (reference sequence) provides CDR1 LNHDA and CDR2 SQIVND. From V the trimming removes 7 bases and from J it removes 4 bases, while the gene matches leave 14 bases of the junction unaccounted for. The CDR3 runs 17 amino acids, cysteine and phenylalanine included. Of the read, only the CDR3 DNA is kept; its 51 bases are in frame from base 1. Of note for this clonotype: Which antigen it targets is not known. Base qualities were left out, and no much larger clone turns up one base away.

Systemically healthy Caucasian individuals from Russia, about 38 in total and aged about 6 to 90 years, were included as donors. Approximately 10 milliliters of peripheral blood were collected from each donor into EDTA-treated Vacutainer tubes. Ficoll-Paque density-gradient centrifugation was used to isolate PBMCs, with at least 6 million per sample. Total RNA, at least 6 micrograms per sample, was extracted from PBMCs with Trizol reagent. For every donor, flow cytometry on a PBMC aliquot measured the percentage of naive CD45RAhigh/CD27high T cells. The same data also went into a second study, on T cells of mothers and their children. As the second study states: The donors were nine systemically healthy Caucasian individuals, made up of three mothers and their six children. cDNA synthesis consumed the entire amount of extracted RNA, loaded at around 1.5 ug RNA in each 15 ul reaction. In the second PCR, the M1S primer introduced both the sample barcodes and 2-4 random nucleotides. More than 8 million TCR beta CDR3 reads were obtained from each mother, and about 3 million reads were obtained from each child. Thymic selection similarly shapes TCR recombination output in related and unrelated pairs, with minor effect from inherited differences. Normalized repertoire overlap in related mother-child pairs was always slightly higher than in unrelated mother-child pairs, but the difference was never significant. No persistent microchimeric T cell clones were detected, at a sensitivity of 90 to 100 clones per million clonotypes. Deep NGS was used in the study to compare the TCR beta repertoires of mothers and children and to look for features that separate related mother-child pairs from unrelated individuals. Mothers averaged roughly 40 +/- 4 years of age and children averaged roughly 10 +/- 4 years. After adapter ligation was performed with NEBNext reagents, the libraries were sequenced on an Illumina HiSeq 2000 with 100+100 nt paired-end reads. Mother and child libraries were prepared a month apart and sequenced in separate runs to prevent cross-contamination. For each donor, somewhere between about 450,000 and 2,000,000 distinct TCR beta clonotypes were identified. Naive TCR beta clonotypes were estimated from low-frequency clonotypes matched to each donor's FACS-determined naive share, without sorting.

This receptor was taken from a boy younger than 18 in good health. The rearranged chain carries TRBV19 and TRBJ2-2, with 8 bases in between that match TRBD2. Material: blood. The DNA sequence is TGTGCCAGTATGGAGGATAGCGGGGAACTTATCACCGGGGAGCTGTTTTTT. Its protein is CASMEDSGELITGELFF.